The 11 T cell receptor beta chains reported below all come from one sample, sequenced in a study of vaccination and CD4 T cells after COVID-19. No antigen has been assigned to these receptors. Sample treatment: 10-day PBMC culture with coronavirus spike peptide pools or control peptides (ViraFEST assay). The Oncomine TCR Beta short-read assay was applied to DNA of cultured CD4+ T cells. TCRdb reprocessed the PCR reads with MiXCR, giving one entry per CDR3 protein. The sample contains 20,000 to 25,000 distinct CDR3 sequences, roughly 39% of which appear only once. Material for sequencing was CD4+ T cells from blood, cultured in vitro. All receptors come from a human donor who had recovered from COVID-19.

This clonotype is a singleton in its sample. The J gene is TRBJ2-3, the V gene TRBV2; no definite D call. V lost 5 bases, J lost 6 bases, and 9 bases lay in between. The length of the CDR3 is 12 residues. The V gene's germline CDR1 is SNHLY and CDR2 FYNNEI. The CDR3 bases are TGTGCCAGCAGTCGAGGCGTGGATACGCAGTATTTT. Protein product: CASSRGVDTQYF.

This clonotype was seen only a few times. V is TRBV7-6 and J is TRBJ2-1; 9 nucleotides line up with TRBD1. The V and J ends lost 5 bases and 8 bases, in that order; junction bases with no gene match: 13. Germline CDR1 and CDR2: SGHVS and FNYEAQ. The length of the CDR3 is 16 residues. Here the CDR3 DNA reads TGTGCCAGCAGCCCCTCTACCGGGACAGGGAGGTATGAGCAGTTCTTC. This sequence encodes CASSPSTGTGRYEQFF.

This chain connects TRBV7-2 to TRBJ1-2; D is uncertain. This CDR3 has 14 residues. CDR1 SGHTA and CDR2 FQGNSA come from the germline V gene. Trimming took 2 bases from V and 0 from J, leaving 7 bases between them. CDR3 coding DNA: TGTGCCAGCAGCTTATGGGAAACTAACTATGGCTACACCTTC. Translation: CASSLWETNYGYTF. The variable domain in full, completed from reference TRBV7-2 and TRBJ1-2, reads GAGVSQSPSNKVTEKGKDVELRCDPISGHTALYWYRQSLGQGLEFLIYFQGNSAPDKSGLPSDRFSAERTGGSVSTLTIQRTQQEDSAVYLCASSLWETNYGYTFGSGTRLTVV.

This clonotype was seen a few times. The V and J genes are TRBV20-1 and TRBJ2-3; D is possibly TRBD1 (5 bases). Looked up from germline, CDR1 is DFQATT and CDR2 is SNEGSKA (reference sequence). Between the trimmed V and J ends, which lost 3 bases and 7 bases, there was a span of 11 bases. This CDR3 contains 12 residues. CDR3 DNA: TGCAGTGCTAGCAGGGATGGATATACGCAGTATTTT. It translates to CSASRDGYTQYF.

This clonotype was seen more than once but under ten times. The gene calls are TRBV15 and TRBJ2-7; TRBD1 matches at 7 bases. The CDR3 is 16 residues long. Trimming cost V 4 bases and J 4 bases; bases outside gene matches: 13. Germline CDR1 is LNHNV and CDR2 is YYDKDF (reference sequence). The chain's CDR3 is CATSIYRTGTTYEQYF. CDR3 coding DNA: TGTGCCACCAGCATTTATCGGACAGGTACGACTTACGAGCAGTACTTC.

This clonotype was detected a few times. The chain employs TRBV19 and TRBJ1-5; 7 nucleotides agree with TRBD1. J gave up 4 bases and V 3 bases, and 9 bases lay outside the gene matches. The CDR3 runs 16 residues. Germline V lookup: CDR1 LNHDA, CDR2 SQIVND (reference sequence). The CDR3, as DNA: TGTGCCAGTAGTATGAGTGACAGGGTACCGAATCAGCCCCAGCATTTT. It yields the protein CASSMSDRVPNQPQHF.

This rearrangement joins TRBV19 to TRBJ2-5; D is unresolved. The germline V gene has CDR1 LNHDA and CDR2 SQIVND (reference sequence). Between the trimmed V and J ends, which lost 0 bases and 0 bases, there was a span of 5 bases. The CDR3 is 14 amino acids. The DNA of the CDR3 is TGTGCCAGTAGTATAGACCCCTACCAAGAGACCCAGTACTTC. Residues: CASSIDPYQETQYF.

V is TRBV6-5 and J is TRBJ2-1, with 7 nucleotides matching TRBD1. This CDR3 region has 13 residues. Germline CDR1 and CDR2: MNHEY and SVGAGI. Trimming at V came to 2 bases and at J to 11 bases, leaving 6 bases not matched to a gene. CDR3 region: CASSYPGTEKQFF. CDR3 sequence (DNA): TGTGCCAGCAGTTACCCGGGGACAGAGAAGCAGTTCTTC.

The chain carries TRBV27 and TRBJ2-3; perhaps D is TRBD1 or TRBD2 (6 bases each). V was cut by 7 bases and J by 0 bases, with 14 bases left in between. The CDR3 consists of 15 residues. Germline CDR1 MNHEY, CDR2 SMNVEV (reference sequence). The CDR3 is CASKVGGLSTDTQYF. Written as DNA, the CDR3 is TGTGCCAGCAAGGTGGGGGGCCTTAGCACAGATACGCAGTATTTT.

This clonotype has more than one count but fewer than ten. The chain employs TRBV20-1 and TRBJ1-2; 7 positions agree with TRBD1. CDR1 and CDR2 from the germline V gene are DFQATT and SNEGSKA (reference sequence). With 5 bases clipped from V and 6 bases from J, the junction kept 6 bases outside the gene matches. The length of the CDR3 is 12 residues. CDR3 residues: CSASRGRDGYTF. CDR3 sequence (DNA): TGCAGTGCTTCGAGGGGGCGTGATGGCTACACCTTC.

The V and J genes are TRBV28 and TRBJ1-6; no clear D. Germline-derived CDR1 and CDR2 are MDHEN and SYDVKM. Trimming removed 3 bases from V and 3 bases from J, with 9 bases in between. This CDR3 is 15 amino acids long. CDR3 protein: CASSFEEGYNSPLHF. CDR3 nucleotides: TGTGCCAGCAGTTTTGAGGAGGGCTATAATTCACCCCTCCACTTT. The whole variable domain, remainder taken from reference TRBV28 and TRBJ1-6, is DVKVTQSSRYLVKRTGEKVFLECVQDMDHENMFWYRQDPGLGLRLIYFSYDVKMKEKGDIPEGYSVSREKKERFSLILESASTNQTSMYLCASSFEEGYNSPLHFGNGTRLTVT.